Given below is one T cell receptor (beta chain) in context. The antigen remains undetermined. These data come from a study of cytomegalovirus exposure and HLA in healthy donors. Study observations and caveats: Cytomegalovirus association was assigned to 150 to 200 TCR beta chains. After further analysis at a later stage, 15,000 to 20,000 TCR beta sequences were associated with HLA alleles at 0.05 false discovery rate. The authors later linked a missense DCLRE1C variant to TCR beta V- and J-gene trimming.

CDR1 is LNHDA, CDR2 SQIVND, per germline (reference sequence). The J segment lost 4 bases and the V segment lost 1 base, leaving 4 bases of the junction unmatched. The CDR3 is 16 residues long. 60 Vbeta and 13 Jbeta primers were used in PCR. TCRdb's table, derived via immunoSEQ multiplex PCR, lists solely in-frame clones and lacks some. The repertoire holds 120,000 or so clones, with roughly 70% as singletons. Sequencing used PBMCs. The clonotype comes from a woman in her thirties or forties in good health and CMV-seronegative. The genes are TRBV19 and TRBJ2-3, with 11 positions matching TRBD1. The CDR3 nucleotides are TGTGCCAGTAGTATAGGGGTGGGACAGGGGGCAGATACGCAGTATTTT. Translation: CASSIGVGQGADTQYF.